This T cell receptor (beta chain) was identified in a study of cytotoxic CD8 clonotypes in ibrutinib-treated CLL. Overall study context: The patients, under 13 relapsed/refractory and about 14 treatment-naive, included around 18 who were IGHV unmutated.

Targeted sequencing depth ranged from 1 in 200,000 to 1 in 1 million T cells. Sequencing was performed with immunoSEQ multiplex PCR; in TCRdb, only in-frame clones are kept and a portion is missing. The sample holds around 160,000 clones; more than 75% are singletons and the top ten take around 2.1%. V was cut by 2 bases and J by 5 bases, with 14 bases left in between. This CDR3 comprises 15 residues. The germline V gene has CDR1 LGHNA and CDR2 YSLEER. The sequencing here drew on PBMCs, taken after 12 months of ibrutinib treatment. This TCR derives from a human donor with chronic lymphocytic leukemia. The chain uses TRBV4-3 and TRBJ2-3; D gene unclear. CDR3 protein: CASSQRSGVIDTQYF. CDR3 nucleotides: TGCGCCAGCAGCCAACGGTCGGGTGTCATAGATACGCAGTATTTT.